The 31 T cell receptor beta chains below all came from one sample that was sequenced in a study of regulatory T cells in long-lasting Graves disease. The time point denotes: newly diagnosed GD, antithyroid drugs for less than 3 months. RNA from PBMCs was the source of the TCR library. Researchers made TCR beta libraries by using iRepertoire HTBI primers and running Arm-PCR on CDR3 regions. TCRdb processed the multiplex PCR reads anew with MiXCR; each CDR3 protein has one entry. Of about 240,000 distinct CDR3 sequences in the sample, 20% to 25% were seen once. The sample here was peripheral blood mononuclear cells (PBMCs), taken at new diagnosis, from a patient treated with antithyroid drugs. The receptors come from a female donor with Graves disease.

The rearrangement links TRBV6-2 or TRBV6-3 to TRBJ1-5; possible D gene TRBD1, 5 bases. Germline CDR1 is MNHEY and CDR2 is SVGEGT. CDR3 length equals 14 residues. With 5 bases removed from V and 5 bases from J, the gap between germline ends came to 13 bases. The CDR3 protein is CASSESGGHQPQHF. In nucleotides, the CDR3 is TGTGCCAGCAGTGAATCCGGGGGTCATCAGCCCCAGCATTTT.

This clonotype occurred a few times. This chain connects TRBV9 to TRBJ1-6; D possibly corresponds to TRBD1 (5 bases). V shed 0 bases and J shed 5 bases, with 15 bases lying between them. Germline CDR1 reads SGDLS; CDR2 reads YYNGEE. This CDR3 region has 17 residues. For the CDR3, the DNA is TGTGCCAGCAGCGTAGGCGCAGGGTTCCCAAATAATTCACCCCTCCACTTT. Protein sequence: CASSVGAGFPNNSPLHF. Together with reference TRBV9 and TRBJ1-6, the CDR3 gives the full variable domain: DSGVTQTPKHLITATGQRVTLRCSPRSGDLSVYWYQQSLDQGLQFLIQYYNGEERAKGNILERFSAQQFPDLHSELNLSSLELGDSALYFCASSVGAGFPNNSPLHFGNGTRLTVT.

This sequence joins TRBV28 and TRBJ1-5; 8 bases agree with TRBD1. Germline trimming cut 6 bases from V and 2 bases from J; bases unmatched to any gene: 9. Germline V lookup: CDR1 MDHEN, CDR2 SYDVKM. This CDR3 has 16 amino acids. The CDR3 DNA sequence: TGTGCCAGCAGAAAACTCGGACAGGGAGGCAATCAGCCCCAGCATTTT. It translates to CASRKLGQGGNQPQHF.

This clonotype was seen many times. The chain has TRBV5-1 and TRBJ2-2, with a weak D call TRBD1 (6 bases). V was shortened by 3 bases and J by 6 bases, with 15 bases between the two germline ends. This CDR3 has 15 amino acids. In germline, CDR1 is SGHRS, CDR2 YFSETQ. CDR3 sequence (DNA): TGCGCCAGCAGCTCGCTCCAACAGGGATCCGGGGAGCTGTTTTTT. It is translated as CASSSLQQGSGELFF.

This clonotype was seen repeatedly, ten times or more. The V gene is TRBV20-1, the J gene TRBJ1-1, with 9 bases fitting TRBD1. CDR3 size: 13 residues. V lost 6 bases and J lost 1; bases outside the gene matches: 3. Per germline, CDR1 DFQATT and CDR2 SNEGSKA (reference sequence). CDR3 loop: CSAAGQGNTEAFF. The CDR3 bases are TGCAGTGCAGCGGGACAGGGGAACACTGAAGCTTTCTTT.

This clonotype was observed a few times. CDR3 sequence: CASSYTMLTGPGNTIYF. In nucleotides, the CDR3 is TGTGCCAGCAGTTACACTATGCTAACAGGGCCCGGAAACACCATATATTTT. The chain combines TRBV6-5 with TRBJ1-3; D possibly corresponds to TRBD1 (6 bases). The CDR3 has 17 residues. V was clipped by 2 bases and J by 4 bases, with 18 bases between them. Germline V lookup: CDR1 MNHEY, CDR2 SVGAGI.

This clonotype was seen repeatedly, ten times or more. V and J are TRBV2 and TRBJ2-5, with D maybe TRBD1 (6 bases). The V gene's germline CDR1 is SNHLY and CDR2 FYNNEI. The V and J ends lost 2 bases and 5 bases respectively, with 18 bases between them. CDR3 size: 16 residues. The CDR3 is CASSELAGASGETQYF. The CDR3 nucleotides are TGTGCCAGCAGTGAACTGGCAGGGGCATCGGGGGAGACCCAGTACTTC.

This clonotype was seen at least ten times. The genes are TRBV6-1 and TRBJ2-7, with 9 nucleotides matching TRBD1. The germline CDR1 and CDR2 sequences are MNHNS and SASEGT. This CDR3 is 15 amino acids long. After removal of 6 bases from V and 4 bases from J, the junction contained 10 bases not matched to a gene. The CDR3 DNA follows: TGTGCCAGCAGGGATACAGGGGGCCGAAGTTACGAGCAGTACTTC. Amino acid sequence: CASRDTGGRSYEQYF.

This clonotype was observed at least ten times. The V call is TRBV28, the J call TRBJ2-4; D might be TRBD1 (6 bases). The CDR3 loop spans 16 amino acids. Germline CDR1 MDHEN, CDR2 SYDVKM. The ends were cut back, 2 bases at V and 0 bases at J, with 11 bases in the middle. CDR3 in DNA: TGTGCCAGCAGTTTACTGGGGGCCGTAGCCAAAAACATTCAGTACTTC. Translation: CASSLLGAVAKNIQYF.

Comment on this clonotype: This may be a read error, as it is one base from a much larger clone. The chain links TRBV5-8 to TRBJ2-2, with 13 bases identical to TRBD2. The CDR3 totals 17 residues. Losses at the gene ends were 6 bases for V and 4 bases for J; bases not matched to a gene: 9. Germline lookup yields CDR1 SGHTS and CDR2 YDEGEE. CDR3 nucleotide sequence: TGTGCCAGCAACCCGGGACTAGCGGGACTTAGCACCGGGGAGCTGTTTTTT. This translates into CASNPGLAGLSTGELFF.

This clonotype came up many times. The V and J genes are TRBV7-2 and TRBJ1-4; D might be TRBD1 (5 bases). The CDR3 sequence is 15 residues long. The V gene lost 5 bases and the J gene lost 7 bases, with 17 bases spanning the gap. Germline V gene data show CDR1 as SGHTA and CDR2 as FQGNSA. DNA of the CDR3: TGTGCCAGCAGCCGACAACAAGACAGTGGTGAAAAACTGTTTTTT. Its translation: CASSRQQDSGEKLFF.

In its sample, this clonotype was seen many times. V usage is TRBV28 and J usage is TRBJ2-7, with D unclear. Per germline, CDR1 MDHEN and CDR2 SYDVKM. The CDR3 totals 11 residues. V was shortened by 6 bases and J by 3 bases, with 6 bases between the two germline ends. CDR3 sequence: CASRSLYEQYF. The DNA of the CDR3 is TGTGCCAGCAGATCCCTCTACGAGCAGTACTTC.

This clonotype was observed many times. The chain links TRBV7-2 to TRBJ2-3; TRBD2 aligns across 9 bases. This CDR3 region has 15 residues. V was clipped by 3 bases and J by 2 bases; unmatched bases: 3. CDR1 SGHTA and CDR2 FQGNSA come from the germline V gene. The CDR3 coding sequence is TGTGCCAGCAGCTTTACTAGCGGGCACACAGATACGCAGTATTTT. Protein: CASSFTSGHTDTQYF.

Turning to this clonotype: A clone one base away is much larger, so this may be a read error. Since the CDR3 does not end with the conserved phenylalanine or tryptophan, this likely comes from a read error. V is TRBV27 and J is TRBJ1-2; D uncertain. V was shortened by 5 bases and J by 7 bases, with 14 bases between the two germline ends. CDR3 size: 13 residues. Germline lookup yields CDR1 MNHEY and CDR2 SMNVEV (reference sequence). The CDR3 coding sequence is TGTGCCAGCAGTCGCGGCCGCCCGAGTGGCTACACCCTC. Translation gives CASSRGRPSGYTL.

In this sample, this clonotype turned up many times. The chain has TRBV12-3 or TRBV12-4 and TRBJ1-3, with 7 bases fitting TRBD1. With V trimmed by 5 bases and J by 7 bases, 8 bases remained unmatched. The CDR3 loop spans 14 amino acids. CDR3 loop: CASSTGVKRNTIYF. CDR3 coding DNA: TGTGCCAGCAGTACAGGGGTGAAGCGGAACACCATATATTTT.

Comment on this clonotype: This could be a read error, since a much larger clone is one nucleotide away. CDR3 sequence reads: CASGKGEGLRNEQFF. CDR3 DNA sequence: TGTGCCAGCGGAAAAGGGGAGGGCCTCCGGAATGAGCAGTTCTTC. This rearrangement joins TRBV28 to TRBJ2-1; 7 bases align to TRBD2. The CDR3 sequence is 15 residues long. V gave up 8 bases and J gave up 7 bases; unmatched junction bases: 14. CDR1 is MDHEN, CDR2 SYDVKM, per germline.

This rearrangement joins TRBV5-4 to TRBJ2-5, with 11 bases that match TRBD2. The germline V gene encodes CDR1 SGHNT and CDR2 YYREEE (reference sequence). This CDR3 is 16 amino acids long. V shed 0 bases, J shed 4 bases, and the junction held 5 bases outside the gene matches. The CDR3 DNA is TGTGCCAGCAGCTTGGCCGATAGCGGGGGGGCAGAGACCCAGTACTTC. This encodes CASSLADSGGAETQYF.

The rearrangement joins TRBV20-1 to TRBJ2-1; perhaps TRBD2 as D (5 bases). The CDR3 sequence is 15 residues long. Germline V gene data show CDR1 as DFQATT and CDR2 as SNEGSKA (reference sequence). V shed 6 bases and J shed 0 bases, with 15 bases lying between them. CDR3 protein: CSAKKSGSSYNEQFF. The CDR3 DNA sequence: TGCAGTGCCAAGAAGTCTGGGAGCTCCTACAATGAGCAGTTCTTC.

This clonotype was seen just once. A much larger clone differs from this one at a single base, so this may be a read error. This sequence joins TRBV10-3 and TRBJ2-2; D possibly corresponds to TRBD2 (5 bases). Germline V gene sequence: CDR1 ENHRY, CDR2 SYGVKD. The length of the CDR3 is 14 residues. This chain's CDR3 is CAISEGPNTGKLFF. CDR3 nucleotide sequence: TGTGCCATCAGTGAGGGACCTAACACCGGGAAGCTGTTTTTT.

V usage is TRBV20-1 and J usage is TRBJ1-2; D call uncertain. With 5 bases removed from V and 1 base from J, the gap between germline ends came to 8 bases. Germline V gives CDR1 DFQATT, CDR2 SNEGSKA (reference sequence). This CDR3 is 12 amino acids long. The CDR3: CSAGRFNYGYTF. The CDR3 DNA reads as TGCAGTGCTGGACGTTTTAACTATGGCTACACCTTC.

The chain employs TRBV11-2 and TRBJ2-2; TRBD1 might be the D (5 bases). Trimming stripped 2 bases from V and 2 bases from J, with 15 bases between. Germline CDR1 SGHAT, CDR2 FQNNGV. The CDR3 runs 17 residues. The CDR3 spells CASSLFWGSRNTGELFF. CDR3 nucleotides: TGTGCCAGCAGCTTATTCTGGGGCAGTAGAAACACCGGGGAGCTGTTTTTT.

The rearrangement uses TRBV30 and TRBJ1-2, with 12 nucleotides matching TRBD1. The V gene end was trimmed by 3 bases and the J gene end by 4 bases; junction bases not matched to a gene: 12. Germline CDR1 and CDR2: GTSNPN and SVGIG (reference sequence). This CDR3 is built from 17 residues. This CDR3 reads CAWSLSGTGGLFYGYTF. Here the CDR3 DNA reads TGTGCCTGGAGCCTATCCGGGACAGGGGGCCTTTTCTATGGCTACACCTTC.

The CDR3 here is CASSLAPGQPQHF. DNA of the CDR3: TGTGCCAGCAGTTTGGCCCCCGGTCAGCCCCAGCATTTT. The rearrangement joins TRBV27 to TRBJ1-5; no firm D call. There are 13 residues in the CDR3. Germline V gene data show CDR1 as MNHEY and CDR2 as SMNVEV (reference sequence). The V end was cut by 3 bases, the J end by 6 bases, with 9 bases between.

At least ten counts were recorded for this clonotype. The chain recombines TRBV9 with TRBJ2-3, with D maybe TRBD1 (6 bases). The germline V and J ends were trimmed by 3 bases and 2 bases, with 10 bases remaining between them. Germline V gives CDR1 SGDLS, CDR2 YYNGEE. The CDR3 length is 14 residues. CDR3 DNA sequence: TGTGCCAGCAGCGATCGGACAGCCACAGATACGCAGTATTTT. Translation: CASSDRTATDTQYF.

Comment on this clonotype: Given a far larger clone just one base away, this is likely a sequencing read error. The chain recombines TRBV7-2 with TRBJ2-7; 10 bases map to TRBD2. V lost 5 bases and J lost 0; bases outside the gene matches: 4. The CDR3 totals 15 residues. Looked up from germline, CDR1 is SGHTA and CDR2 is FQGNSA. The CDR3 reads CASSKLAGSSYEQYF. As DNA, the CDR3 is TGTGCCAGCAGCAAACTAGCGGGGAGCTCCTACGAGCAGTACTTC. Drawing the rest from reference TRBV7-2 and TRBJ2-7, the complete variable domain is GAGVSQSPSNKVTEKGKDVELRCDPISGHTALYWYRQSLGQGLEFLIYFQGNSAPDKSGLPSDRFSAERTGGSVSTLTIQRTQQEDSAVYLCASSKLAGSSYEQYFGPGTRLTVT.

About this clonotype: This could be a read error, since a much larger clone is one nucleotide away. The chain joins TRBV4-1 to TRBJ2-1; D perhaps matches TRBD2 (5 bases). CDR3 size: 17 residues. Trimming shortened V by 2 bases and J by 7 bases, and 21 bases separated the two germline ends. Germline V gene data show CDR1 as MGHRA and CDR2 as YSYEKL. Here the CDR3 DNA reads TGCGCCAGCAGCCAAATGCTTCGGTCTAGCAGTGAAAATGAGCAGTTCTTC. Translation gives CASSQMLRSSSENEQFF.

The J gene is TRBJ1-2, the V gene TRBV24-1; 7 nucleotides align to TRBD1. The CDR3 loop spans 14 amino acids. With 4 bases clipped from V and 8 bases from J, the junction kept 9 bases outside the gene matches. Germline lookup yields CDR1 KGHDR and CDR2 SFDVKD. The CDR3 is CATSETTGSWGYTF. The CDR3 DNA reads as TGTGCCACCAGTGAAACGACAGGGTCCTGGGGCTACACCTTC.

This clonotype was detected ten times or more. The chain couples TRBV12-3 or TRBV12-4 to TRBJ1-5; a weak D match, TRBD1 (5 bases). The CDR3 has 15 residues. V was shortened by 7 bases and J by 5 bases, with 18 bases between the two germline ends. The CDR3 DNA follows: TGTGCCAGCAAAGTCTCGGGGAGAGGGGATCAGCCCCAGCATTTT. Amino acid sequence: CASKVSGRGDQPQHF.

This clonotype appeared a few times. With a much larger clone just one base away, this may be a read error. This chain joins TRBV3-1 and TRBJ1-2, with D tentatively TRBD1 (6 bases). V shed 0 bases and J shed 4 bases, with 12 bases lying between them. The CDR3 has 15 amino acids. Germline CDR1 reads LGHDT; CDR2 reads YNNKEL (reference sequence). The DNA of the CDR3 is TGTGCCAGCAGCCAAGAGGGCAGGGGAGGCTATGGCTACACCTTC. Translated, it gives CASSQEGRGGYGYTF.

Note on this clonotype: This may come from a read error, since a much larger clone is one base off. The rearrangement links TRBV7-3 to TRBJ2-6; D ambiguous. The CDR3 loop spans 14 amino acids. Trimming left V 6 bases short and J 5 bases short, with 11 bases between. Germline values: CDR1 SGHTA, CDR2 FQGTGA. This CDR3 is CASSEDFRANVLTF. The CDR3 DNA is TGTGCCAGCAGTGAGGATTTTAGGGCCAACGTCCTGACTTTC.

This clonotype was found many times. V gene TRBV2 combines with J gene TRBJ2-2, with TRBD1 identical over 12 bases. The germline CDR1 and CDR2 sequences are SNHLY and FYNNEI. This CDR3 comprises 15 residues. J gave up 8 bases and V 5 bases, and 6 bases lay outside the gene matches. As DNA, the CDR3 is TGTGCCAGCAGTTGGGACAGGGGGCGAGAGGGGGAGCTGTTTTTT. Amino acid sequence: CASSWDRGREGELFF.